These 28 T cell receptor beta chains were sequenced from one sample in a study of shared clonotypes between healthy human individuals. The repertoire was sequenced with immunoSEQ multiplex PCR; TCRdb's copy has only in-frame clones and lacks some. This table has more than 450,000 clones, about four fifths appearing once. Specimen: PBMCs. All receptors come from a woman aged 40 to 55 in good health. Some clones in this sample may be carry-over from other donors' samples.

J is TRBJ2-7 and V is TRBV7-2, with a weak D call TRBD1 (5 bases). This CDR3 contains 13 residues. Trimming pared 0 bases from V and 5 bases from J, leaving 8 bases between. Germline assignment: CDR1 SGHTA and CDR2 FQGNSA. CDR3: CASSLAGANEQYF. The CDR3 DNA is TGTGCCAGCAGCTTAGCAGGGGCCAACGAGCAGTACTTC.

This chain links TRBV7-3 with TRBJ2-1; D remains unclear. This CDR3 is built from 15 residues. V was trimmed by 6 bases and J by 3 bases, leaving 15 bases between them. Germline-derived CDR1 and CDR2 are SGHTA and FQGTGA. The CDR3 sequence is CASSHARADYNEQFF. DNA of the CDR3: TGTGCCAGCAGTCATGCCCGGGCAGACTACAATGAGCAGTTCTTC.

The chain combines TRBV30 with TRBJ1-4; a possible D gene is TRBD1 (5 bases). The CDR3 runs 15 residues. With 4 bases removed from V and 8 bases from J, the gap between germline ends came to 20 bases. Germline V gene data show CDR1 as GTSNPN and CDR2 as SVGIG (reference sequence). CDR3 in amino acids: CAWNPPPAGTEKLFF. DNA of the CDR3: TGTGCCTGGAACCCTCCTCCGGCTGGGACGGAAAAACTGTTTTTT. Variable domain in full (rest from reference TRBV30 and TRBJ1-4): SQTIHQWPATLVQPVGSPLSLECTVEGTSNPNLYWYRQAAGRGLQLLFYSVGIGQISSEVPQNLSASRPQDRQFILSSKKLLLSDSGFYLCAWNPPPAGTEKLFFGSGTQLSVL.

The chain uses TRBV7-2 and TRBJ2-1; D not certain. V was cut by 1 base and J by 6 bases, with 10 bases left in between. Germline V gene sequence: CDR1 SGHTA, CDR2 FQGNSA. This CDR3 has 14 residues. The CDR3: CASSLGSGGNEQFF. CDR3 nucleotides: TGTGCCAGCAGCTTAGGTTCGGGCGGCAATGAGCAGTTCTTC.

This chain connects TRBV28 to TRBJ1-4; maybe TRBD1 (5 bases). Germline V gene sequence: CDR1 MDHEN, CDR2 SYDVKM. The length of the CDR3 is 15 residues. V was pared by 5 bases and J by 5 bases, with 15 bases between. The CDR3 DNA reads as TGTGCCAGCAGTACGCCGGGACGGGGGAATGAAAAACTGTTTTTT. Its protein is CASSTPGRGNEKLFF.

This clone has a handful of counts. This chain uses TRBV6-5 with TRBJ2-7, with 8 positions matching TRBD1. The V gene's germline CDR1 is MNHEY and CDR2 SVGAGI. This CDR3 is 15 amino acids long. V lost 5 bases to trimming and J lost 3 bases; unmatched junction nucleotides: 9. The CDR3 here is CASSPDGTGFYEQYF. In DNA form, the CDR3 reads TGTGCCAGCAGTCCTGACGGGACAGGTTTCTACGAGCAGTACTTC.

The rearrangement joins TRBV2 to TRBJ2-6; 8 nucleotides align to TRBD1. V shed 6 bases, J shed 3 bases, and the junction held 7 bases outside the gene matches. The CDR3 spans 16 residues. Looked up from germline, CDR1 is SNHLY and CDR2 is FYNNEI. CDR3 protein: CASRDRVRLGANVLTF. CDR3 nucleotides: TGTGCCAGCAGGGACAGGGTTCGTCTTGGGGCCAACGTCCTGACTTTC.

The chain joins TRBV18 to TRBJ2-7, with D perhaps matching TRBD1 (5 bases). Germline V gene lookup returns CDR1 KGHSH and CDR2 LQKENI. The CDR3 sequence is 13 residues long. V was pared by 5 bases and J by 0 bases, with 8 bases between. The DNA of the CDR3 is TGTGCCAGCTCAAAGGACAACTCCTACGAGCAGTACTTC. Translation: CASSKDNSYEQYF.

The V and J genes are TRBV30 and TRBJ1-4; D remains ambiguous. The germline CDR1 and CDR2 sequences are GTSNPN and SVGIG (reference sequence). The CDR3 runs to 16 residues. Trimming shortened V by 0 bases and J by 0 bases, and 11 bases separated the two germline ends. CDR3 amino acids: CAWSVSSHATNEKLFF. The CDR3 bases are TGTGCCTGGAGTGTTAGCAGCCACGCAACTAATGAAAAACTGTTTTTT.

The V gene is TRBV10-3, the J gene TRBJ2-1; D possibly corresponds to TRBD1 (5 bases). From germline, CDR1 is ENHRY and CDR2 SYGVKD. The CDR3 extends over 12 amino acids. Trimming took 3 bases from V and 8 from J, leaving 8 bases between them. Here the CDR3 DNA reads TGTGCCATCAGTGATCTAGGGGATGAGCAGTTCTTC. Protein product: CAISDLGDEQFF.

The rearrangement uses TRBV27 and TRBJ2-2; 8 bases are a match to TRBD2. There are 15 residues in the CDR3. Germline CDR1 is MNHEY and CDR2 is SMNVEV (reference sequence). J gave up 6 bases and V 5 bases, and 8 bases lay outside the gene matches. CDR3 protein: CASSISGRGPGELFF. As DNA, the CDR3 is TGTGCCAGCAGTATCAGCGGGAGAGGACCCGGGGAGCTGTTTTTT.

This rearrangement joins TRBV5-1 to TRBJ2-3; 7 nucleotides line up with TRBD1. Per germline, CDR1 SGHRS and CDR2 YFSETQ. V shed 0 bases, J shed 3 bases, and the junction held 4 bases outside the gene matches. The CDR3 consists of 15 residues. The CDR3 sequence is CASSLADRATDTQYF. The CDR3 DNA is TGCGCCAGCAGCTTGGCCGACAGGGCGACAGATACGCAGTATTTT. The full variable domain, completed using reference TRBV5-1 and TRBJ2-3, is KAGVTQTPRYLIKTRGQQVTLSCSPISGHRSVSWYQQTPGQGLQFLFEYFSETQRNKGNFPGRFSGRQFSNSRSEMNVSTLELGDSALYLCASSLADRATDTQYFGPGTRLTVL.

The chain is built from TRBV9 and TRBJ2-3, with D possibly being TRBD1 (5 bases). V was trimmed by 4 bases and J by 5 bases, leaving 17 bases between them. The CDR3 loop spans 15 amino acids. CDR1 and CDR2 from the germline V gene are SGDLS and YYNGEE. CDR3 amino acids: CASSIDGDQGDTQYF. CDR3 coding DNA: TGTGCCAGCAGCATTGACGGAGACCAGGGAGATACGCAGTATTTT.

This clone is a singleton in its sample. This sequence joins TRBV18 and TRBJ2-5; 8 bases line up with TRBD1. CDR1 KGHSH and CDR2 LQKENI come from the germline V gene. After removal of 1 base from V and 4 bases from J, the junction contained 5 bases not matched to a gene. The CDR3 runs to 15 residues. CDR3 nucleotide sequence: TGTGCCAGCTCACCACAGCCAGGGGGCAGAGAGACCCAGTACTTC. Amino acid sequence: CASSPQPGGRETQYF.

The V gene is TRBV15, the J gene TRBJ2-3; 9 nucleotides agree with TRBD2. Germline CDR1 reads LNHNV; CDR2 reads YYDKDF (reference sequence). This CDR3 has 16 residues. J gave up 4 bases and V 0 bases, and 5 bases lay outside the gene matches. The CDR3 nucleotides read TGTGCCACCAGCAGAGATAAAGGCGGGAGGGCAGATACGCAGTATTTT. This sequence encodes CATSRDKGGRADTQYF.

The V call is TRBV11-2, the J call TRBJ2-3, with TRBD1 matching over 7 bases. Unmatched junction bases numbered 4, after V lost 4 bases and J lost 0 bases. There are 15 residues in the CDR3. Germline V lookup: CDR1 SGHAT, CDR2 FQNNGV. The CDR3 DNA reads TGTGCCAGCAGCTACGGGACAGCGAGCACAGATACGCAGTATTTT. Its translation: CASSYGTASTDTQYF.

This chain joins TRBV5-6 and TRBJ2-2, with TRBD1 matching over 8 bases. Germline lookup yields CDR1 SGHDT and CDR2 YYEEEE. With V trimmed by 4 bases and J by 3 bases, 17 bases remained unmatched. This CDR3 comprises 19 residues. CDR3 in DNA: TGTGCCAGCAGCCGATGGAGGGGGACCGGACAGGGTTACACCGGGGAGCTGTTTTTT. Residues: CASSRWRGTGQGYTGELFF.

This clone was observed at least ten times. The chain recombines TRBV7-9 with TRBJ2-4; D not resolved. The length of the CDR3 is 12 residues. The germline gives CDR1 SEHNR, CDR2 FQNEAQ (reference sequence). Trimming removed 1 base from V and 8 bases from J, with 6 bases in between. CDR3 in DNA: TGTGCCAGCAGCTTAGATGCAGACATTCAGTACTTC. Amino acid sequence: CASSLDADIQYF. The whole variable domain, filled in from reference TRBV7-9 and TRBJ2-4, reads DTGVSQNPRHKITKRGQNVTFRCDPISEHNRLYWYRQTLGQGPEFLTYFQNEAQLEKSRLLSDRFSAERPKGSFSTLEIQRTEQGDSAMYLCASSLDADIQYFGAGTRLSVL.

V gene TRBV25-1 combines with J gene TRBJ2-7; the match to TRBD1 covers 7 bases. CDR3 length: 14 amino acids. V shed 5 bases, J shed 1 base, and the junction held 5 bases outside the gene matches. Germline V gene lookup returns CDR1 MGHDK and CDR2 SYGVNS. The CDR3: CASSKGQASYEQYF. In DNA, the CDR3 is TGTGCCAGCAGTAAAGGACAGGCGTCCTACGAGCAGTACTTC.

The chain couples TRBV5-8 to TRBJ2-5; D gene uncertain. This CDR3 is built from 15 residues. CDR1 and CDR2 from the germline V gene are SGHTS and YDEGEE. Trimming left V 0 bases short and J 5 bases short, with 14 bases between. The CDR3 coding sequence is TGTGCCAGCAGCTTGGAGGCTGCCAGAAGGGAGACCCAGTACTTC. As protein: CASSLEAARRETQYF.

V and J are TRBV7-9 and TRBJ2-5; D may be TRBD2 (5 bases). The CDR3 totals 18 residues. Germline V gene sequence: CDR1 SEHNR, CDR2 FQNEAQ (reference sequence). V was pared by 5 bases and J by 4 bases, with 26 bases between. The CDR3 protein is CASSTTSGGNKAPETQYF. The DNA of the CDR3 is TGTGCCAGCAGCACAACGAGCGGTGGGAATAAAGCCCCAGAGACCCAGTACTTC.

The rearrangement links TRBV4-1 to TRBJ1-5; TRBD1 aligns across 7 bases. The CDR3 is 15 residues long. The V gene's germline CDR1 is MGHRA and CDR2 YSYEKL. Unmatched junction bases numbered 9, after V lost 4 bases and J lost 6 bases. The CDR3 region is CASSLLAGGRQPQHF. The CDR3 DNA reads TGCGCCAGCAGCCTTCTAGCAGGGGGACGTCAGCCCCAGCATTTT.

This clone was detected a few times. The CDR3 DNA reads as TGTGCCAGTGGGGCGGATTACGAGCAGTACTTC. Residues: CASGADYEQYF. This chain uses TRBV28 with TRBJ2-7, with D possibly matching TRBD1 (5 bases). The CDR3 is made up of 11 amino acids. Germline CDR1 reads MDHEN; CDR2 reads SYDVKM. Between the trimmed V and J ends, which lost 9 bases and 4 bases, there was a span of 10 bases.

V and J are TRBV5-1 and TRBJ2-3; possibly TRBD1 for D (5 bases). Trimming pared 1 base from V and 2 bases from J, leaving 14 bases between. This CDR3 has 16 amino acids. Germline V gives CDR1 SGHRS, CDR2 YFSETQ. CDR3 residues: CASSLLGAGDTDTQYF. DNA of the CDR3: TGCGCCAGCAGCTTGTTAGGGGCTGGCGACACAGATACGCAGTATTTT.

The CDR3 reads CASSSRDRGHEQYF. The DNA of the CDR3 is TGTGCCAGCAGTTCGAGGGACAGGGGCCACGAGCAGTACTTC. The chain employs TRBV27 and TRBJ2-7; 10 positions match TRBD1. J gave up 5 bases and V 4 bases, and 5 bases lay outside the gene matches. Germline CDR1 and CDR2: MNHEY and SMNVEV (reference sequence). This CDR3 contains 14 residues.

The chain uses TRBV18 and TRBJ2-3; D is ambiguous. CDR3 size: 16 residues. The V end lost 0 bases, the J end lost 2 bases, and 12 bases lay between the germline ends. From germline, CDR1 is KGHSH and CDR2 LQKENI. CDR3 protein: CASSPPRRRSTDTQYF. In DNA, the CDR3 is TGTGCCAGCTCACCACCGCGCCGGAGATCCACAGATACGCAGTATTTT.

Comments on this clone: The same CDR3 can be traced to other DNA sequences in this sample. J is TRBJ2-3 and V is TRBV5-1; D remains ambiguous. Germline lookup yields CDR1 SGHRS and CDR2 YFSETQ. The CDR3 totals 14 residues. V was shortened by 0 bases and J by 0 bases, with 5 bases between the two germline ends. The CDR3 DNA follows: TGCGCCAGCAGCTTGGTCTCAAGCACAGATACGCAGTATTTT. Its protein is CASSLVSSTDTQYF.

This chain joins TRBV4-2 and TRBJ2-6; D is perhaps TRBD2 (5 bases). This CDR3 spans 17 amino acids. V shed 0 bases and J shed 0 bases, with 9 bases lying between them. Per the germline V gene, CDR1 is LGHNA and CDR2 is YNFKEQ. This chain's CDR3 is CASSQDLGSSGANVLTF. In DNA, the CDR3 is TGTGCCAGCAGCCAAGATCTTGGGAGCTCTGGGGCCAACGTCCTGACTTTC.